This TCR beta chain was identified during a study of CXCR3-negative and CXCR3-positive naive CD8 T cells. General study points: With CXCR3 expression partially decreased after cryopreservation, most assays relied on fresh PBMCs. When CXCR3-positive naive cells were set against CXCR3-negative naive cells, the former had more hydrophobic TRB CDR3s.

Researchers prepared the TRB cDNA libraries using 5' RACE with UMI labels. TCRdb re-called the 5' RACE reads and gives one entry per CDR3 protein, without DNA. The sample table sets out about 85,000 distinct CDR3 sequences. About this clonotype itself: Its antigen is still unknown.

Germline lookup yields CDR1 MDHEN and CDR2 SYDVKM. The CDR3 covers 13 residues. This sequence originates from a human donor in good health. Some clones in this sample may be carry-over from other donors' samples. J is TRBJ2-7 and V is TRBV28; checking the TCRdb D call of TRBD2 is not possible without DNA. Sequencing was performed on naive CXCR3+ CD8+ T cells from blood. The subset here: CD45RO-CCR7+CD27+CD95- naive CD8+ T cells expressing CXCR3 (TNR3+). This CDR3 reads CASAGGPSYEQYF. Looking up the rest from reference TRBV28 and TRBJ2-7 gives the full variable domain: DVKVTQSSRYLVKRTGEKVFLECVQDMDHENMFWYRQDPGLGLRLIYFSYDVKMKEKGDIPEGYSVSREKKERFSLILESASTNQTSMYLCASAGGPSYEQYFGPGTRLTVT.